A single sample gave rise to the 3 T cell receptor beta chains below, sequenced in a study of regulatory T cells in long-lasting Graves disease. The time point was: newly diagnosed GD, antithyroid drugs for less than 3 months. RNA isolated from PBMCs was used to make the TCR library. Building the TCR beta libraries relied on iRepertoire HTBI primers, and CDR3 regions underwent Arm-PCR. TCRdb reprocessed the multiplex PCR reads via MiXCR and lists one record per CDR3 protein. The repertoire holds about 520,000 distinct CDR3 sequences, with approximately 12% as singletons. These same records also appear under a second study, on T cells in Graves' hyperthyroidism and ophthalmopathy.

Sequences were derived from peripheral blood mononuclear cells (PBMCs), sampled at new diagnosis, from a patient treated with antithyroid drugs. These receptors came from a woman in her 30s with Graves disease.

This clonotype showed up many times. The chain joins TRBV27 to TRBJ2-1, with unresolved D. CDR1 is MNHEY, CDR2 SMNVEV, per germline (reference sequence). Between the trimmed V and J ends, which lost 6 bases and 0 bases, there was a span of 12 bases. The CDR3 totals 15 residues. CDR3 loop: CASSIRASSYNEQFF. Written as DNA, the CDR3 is TGTGCCAGCAGCATTAGGGCGAGCTCCTACAATGAGCAGTTCTTC.

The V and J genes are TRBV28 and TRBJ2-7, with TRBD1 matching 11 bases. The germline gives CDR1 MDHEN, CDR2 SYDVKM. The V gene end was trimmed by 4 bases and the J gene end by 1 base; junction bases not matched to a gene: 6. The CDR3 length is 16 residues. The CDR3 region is CASSSDGQGASYEQYF. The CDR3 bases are TGTGCCAGCAGTTCAGACGGACAGGGGGCTTCCTACGAGCAGTACTTC.

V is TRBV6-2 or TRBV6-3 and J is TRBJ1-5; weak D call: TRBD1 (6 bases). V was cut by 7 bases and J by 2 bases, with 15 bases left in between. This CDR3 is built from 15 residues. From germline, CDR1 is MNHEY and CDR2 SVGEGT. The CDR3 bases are TGTGCCAGCAACTCGTACAGGGCAGGCAATCAGCCCCAGCATTTT. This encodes CASNSYRAGNQPQHF.